This T cell receptor beta chain was retrieved from a study of cytomegalovirus exposure and HLA in healthy donors. Study results and limitations: It emerged from a later analysis that several of the most significant clusters appeared to be linked to common viral pathogens.

The CDR3 has 12 residues. Trimming removed 7 bases from V and 4 bases from J; junction bases left unmatched: 3. Germline lookup yields CDR1 SGHRS and CDR2 YFSETQ. Turning to this clone: Its antigen is not known.

The PCR employed 60 Vbeta primers together with 13 Jbeta primers. Method: immunoSEQ multiplex PCR; TCRdb's copy keeps in-frame clones and lacks some. The sample includes tens of thousands of clones, roughly 67% of them seen just once. The chain couples TRBV5-1 to TRBJ1-1; 8 bases fit TRBD1. This receptor was taken from a woman aged 45-65 years in good health and CMV-seropositive. Sequenced: PBMCs. This CDR3 is CASRTGFTEAFF. The CDR3 DNA sequence: TGCGCCAGCCGGACAGGGTTCACTGAAGCTTTCTTT.